This T cell receptor beta chain was obtained from a study of blood T cells in healthy people across ages. Study conclusions and caveats: The study lacked donor CMV status, which possibly confounded expanded clonotype changes.

It was with a sample-barcoded 5' primer and a J-beta primer mix that a second PCR of roughly 6 to 12 cycles was run. TCRdb re-called the 5' RACE reads through MiXCR, storing one row per CDR3 protein. The sample consists of about 840,000 distinct CDR3 sequences, approximately 32% of them appearing once. CDR1 SGHRS and CDR2 YFSETQ come from the germline V gene. V was shortened by 4 bases and J by 1 base, with 9 bases between the two germline ends. There are 13 residues in the CDR3. This clonotype was observed a few times. The target antigen is unknown. This may come from a read error, since a much larger clone is one base off. These data were also filed under a second study, of T cells of mothers and their children. From that study: Thymic selection, a shaping force on TCR recombination output, acts similarly in related and unrelated pairs. No persistent microchimeric T cell clones were detected.

This TCR was recovered from a woman in her thirties or forties in good health. The sequenced sample consisted of blood. V is TRBV5-1 and J is TRBJ2-7; D is uncertain. The CDR3, as DNA: TGCGCCAGCAGCGTCGCTAGTTCCTACGAGCAGTACTTC. This translates into CASSVASSYEQYF.